Following are 29 T cell receptor beta chains from one sample sequenced in a study of T cell repertoires in cytomegalovirus infection. TCRdb processed the reads anew with MiXCR; each CDR3 protein has one entry. The sample carries about 680,000 distinct CDR3 sequences, more than 20% recorded once. Sample: CD8+ T cells from PBMCs. Receptor source: a human donor in good health (CMV status not recorded). Some clones in this sample may be carry-over from other donors' samples.

The chain employs TRBV24-1 and TRBJ2-3; TRBD1 agrees at 7 bases. With V trimmed by 6 bases and J by 4 bases, 9 bases remained unmatched. Germline loops: CDR1 KGHDR, CDR2 SFDVKD. The CDR3 sequence is 15 residues long. Written as DNA, the CDR3 is TGTGCCACCAGTTCTGGACAGGCGGTAGCAGATACGCAGTATTTT. Translating it yields CATSSGQAVADTQYF.

Here the CDR3 reads CASSSRLADTDTQYF. For the CDR3, the DNA is TGTGCCAGCAGTTCCCGACTAGCGGACACAGATACGCAGTATTTT. The chain carries TRBV12-3 or TRBV12-4 and TRBJ2-3; TRBD2 aligns across 9 bases. V was clipped by 4 bases and J by 2 bases; unmatched bases: 4. The CDR3 is made up of 15 amino acids.

The chain joins TRBV4-2 to TRBJ2-2; perhaps TRBD1 as D (6 bases). This CDR3 has 16 amino acids. Per germline, CDR1 LGHNA and CDR2 YNFKEQ. The V and J ends lost 1 base and 6 bases respectively, with 15 bases between them. The CDR3 is CASSQGSGAVAGELFF. The DNA of the CDR3 is TGTGCCAGCAGCCAAGGATCAGGGGCCGTCGCCGGGGAGCTGTTTTTT.

This clonotype has a count of ten or more. This chain connects TRBV25-1 to TRBJ1-5; no clear D gene. V was clipped by 5 bases and J by 0 bases, with 8 bases between them. Germline V gene data show CDR1 as MGHDK and CDR2 as SYGVNS. The CDR3 sequence is 14 residues long. CDR3 in amino acids: CASSLINSNQPQHF. The CDR3, as DNA: TGTGCCAGCAGTTTGATTAATAGCAATCAGCCCCAGCATTTT.

The sample holds many counts of this clonotype. The genes are TRBV28 and TRBJ2-2; D gene unclear. The CDR3 runs 13 residues. Germline V CDR1 and CDR2: MDHEN, SYDVKM. V shed 2 bases and J shed 5 bases, with 6 bases lying between them. The CDR3 sequence is CASSLGETGELFF. DNA of the CDR3: TGTGCCAGCAGTTTAGGGGAAACCGGGGAGCTGTTTTTT. Complete variable domain (other parts from reference TRBV28 and TRBJ2-2): DVKVTQSSRYLVKRTGEKVFLECVQDMDHENMFWYRQDPGLGLRLIYFSYDVKMKEKGDIPEGYSVSREKKERFSLILESASTNQTSMYLCASSLGETGELFFGEGSRLTVL.

The chain is built from TRBV9 and TRBJ2-2; 11 nucleotides align to TRBD2. This CDR3 spans 20 amino acids. The junction had 17 bases not matched to a gene; V was cut back by 0 bases and J by 7 bases. The germline gives CDR1 SGDLS, CDR2 YYNGEE. CDR3 loop: CASSVATGLAELFAGGELFF. The CDR3 DNA is TGTGCCAGCAGCGTAGCTACGGGACTAGCGGAACTGTTTGCCGGCGGGGAGCTGTTTTTT.

V and J are TRBV6-6 and TRBJ2-7; a weak D match, TRBD2 (6 bases). CDR1 and CDR2 from the germline V gene are MNHNY and SVGAGI (reference sequence). The CDR3 is 11 residues long. V lost 7 bases and J lost 4, with 8 bases in between. The CDR3 DNA is TGTGCCAGCAACGGGGGATACGAGCAGTACTTC. Protein sequence: CASNGGYEQYF.

The table lists this clonotype with a few counts. The chain has TRBV27 and TRBJ1-2; D gene uncertain. The CDR3 totals 13 residues. The V end lost 2 bases, the J end lost 3 bases, and 7 bases lay between the germline ends. Per the germline V gene, CDR1 is MNHEY and CDR2 is SMNVEV (reference sequence). CDR3 region: CASSLTADYGYTF. The CDR3, as DNA: TGTGCCAGCAGTTTAACAGCCGACTATGGCTACACCTTC.

This clonotype showed up many times. The rearrangement uses TRBV6-2 or TRBV6-3 and TRBJ2-7; either TRBD1 or TRBD2 may supply D (6 bases each). Trimming removed 4 bases at V and 3 bases at J, with 13 bases between. This CDR3 is built from 14 residues. In germline, CDR1 is MNHEY, CDR2 SVGEGT. The CDR3 coding sequence is TGTGCCAGCAGTTCCGGGGGCGATGGCTACGAGCAGTACGTC. It translates to CASSSGGDGYEQYV.

With respect to this clonotype: Here the CDR3 omits its conserved ending phenylalanine or tryptophan, so a read error is the likely source. The CDR3 nucleotides are TGTGCCAGTAGCTCGCGGGGGCGTGGGATCTACAATGAGCAGTTCATC. It translates to CASSSRGRGIYNEQFI. V gene TRBV7-8 combines with J gene TRBJ2-1; D may be TRBD2 (7 bases). CDR1 and CDR2 from the germline V gene are SGHVS and FQNEAQ. The CDR3 has 16 residues.

This clonotype occurred a few times. The chain has TRBV7-9 and TRBJ1-4, with D perhaps TRBD1 (6 bases). The CDR3 has 17 residues. CDR1 and CDR2 (germline): SEHNR, FQNEAQ (reference sequence). Trimming took off 1 base at V and 2 bases at J, with 14 bases between the two ends. CDR3 loop: CASSLVAGARTNEKLFF. CDR3 nucleotides: TGTGCCAGCAGCTTAGTGGCGGGGGCGAGGACTAATGAAAAACTGTTTTTT. The whole variable domain, filled in from reference TRBV7-9 and TRBJ1-4, reads DTGVSQNPRHKITKRGQNVTFRCDPISEHNRLYWYRQTLGQGPEFLTYFQNEAQLEKSRLLSDRFSAERPKGSFSTLEIQRTEQGDSAMYLCASSLVAGARTNEKLFFGSGTQLSVL.

This clonotype was recorded a few times. This chain joins TRBV19 and TRBJ1-4, with a tentative D call TRBD1 (5 bases). The CDR3 runs 14 residues. CDR1 is LNHDA, CDR2 SQIVND, per germline (reference sequence). Trimming took 9 bases from V and 2 from J, leaving 13 bases between them. The CDR3 protein is CASHTGTTNEKLFF. The CDR3 nucleotides read TGTGCCAGCCATACCGGGACGACTAATGAAAAACTGTTTTTT.

The chain links TRBV2 to TRBJ1-3, with D perhaps matching TRBD1 (5 bases). This CDR3 is built from 15 residues. V shed 8 bases and J shed 0 bases, with 14 bases lying between them. Germline V gene sequence: CDR1 SNHLY, CDR2 FYNNEI. The CDR3, as DNA: TGTGCCAGCGTGGGGGTCGGATCCTCTGGAAACACCATATATTTT. This gives the protein CASVGVGSSGNTIYF.

The V and J genes are TRBV29-1 and TRBJ2-7; possible D gene TRBD2, 6 bases. V was cut by 6 bases and J by 5 bases, with 20 bases left in between. The CDR3 is 14 residues long. Germline CDR1 SQVTM, CDR2 ANQGSEA. The DNA for the CDR3 is TGCAGCGTGGGTCGGGCGGGGAAGCAACACGAGCAGTACTTC. This gives the protein CSVGRAGKQHEQYF.

This clonotype was counted a few times. The chain recombines TRBV12-3 or TRBV12-4 with TRBJ2-5, with D uncertain. V lost 7 bases and J lost 0, with 9 bases in between. This CDR3 is built from 13 residues. The chain's CDR3 is CASNRVNQETQYF. The CDR3 DNA follows: TGTGCCAGCAATCGGGTCAACCAAGAGACCCAGTACTTC.

The CDR3 region is CASSQEIRGCGYTF. For the CDR3, the DNA is TGTGCCAGCAGCCAAGAAATCCGGGGATGTGGCTACACCTTC. The V and J genes are TRBV14 and TRBJ1-2; D gene unclear. V lost 0 bases, J lost 7 bases, and 12 bases lay in between. The length of the CDR3 is 14 residues. Per germline, CDR1 SGHDN and CDR2 FVKESK.

The V gene is TRBV29-1, the J gene TRBJ2-7, with D perhaps TRBD1 (6 bases). Deletions cut 6 bases from V and 3 bases from J, with 9 bases between. Germline loops: CDR1 SQVTM, CDR2 ANQGSEA. The CDR3 loop spans 11 amino acids. This chain's CDR3 is CSVQQGYEQYF. In DNA form, the CDR3 reads TGCAGCGTACAACAGGGCTACGAGCAGTACTTC.

V gene TRBV20-1 combines with J gene TRBJ2-3; D may be TRBD1 or TRBD2 (5 bases each). CDR1 DFQATT and CDR2 SNEGSKA come from the germline V gene (reference sequence). CDR3 length equals 15 residues. V lost 0 bases and J 0 bases, leaving 10 bases between the germline ends. The CDR3 loop is CSARDGGSSTDTQYF. In DNA form, the CDR3 reads TGCAGTGCTAGAGATGGGGGTTCTAGCACAGATACGCAGTATTTT.

This clonotype was recorded a few times. The chain carries TRBV12-3 or TRBV12-4 and TRBJ1-1, with D perhaps matching TRBD1 (6 bases). This CDR3 contains 15 residues. The germline V and J ends were trimmed by 7 bases and 6 bases, with 21 bases remaining between them. This CDR3 is CASNPQGGGTSEAFF. Here the CDR3 DNA reads TGTGCCAGCAACCCCCAGGGAGGGGGAACTTCTGAAGCTTTCTTT.

This clonotype showed up just a few times. The V and J genes are TRBV7-6 and TRBJ1-5, with no clear D. V lost 5 bases and J lost 2, with 13 bases in between. CDR3 length equals 15 residues. Germline V gene sequence: CDR1 SGHVS, CDR2 FNYEAQ. CDR3 amino acids: CASSPAGIGNQPQHF. The DNA for the CDR3 is TGTGCCAGCAGCCCAGCCGGAATTGGCAATCAGCCCCAGCATTTT.

This clonotype was seen more than once but under ten times. An end of the junction does not agree with germline; a read error may underlie this. The chain couples TRBV2 to TRBJ2-7; possibly TRBD1 or TRBD2 for D (5 bases each). The length of the CDR3 is 8 residues. Germline CDR1 is SNHLY and CDR2 is FYNNEI. This CDR3 reads CASSEGDF. The CDR3 nucleotides read TGTGCCAGCAGTGAGGGGGACTTC.

The chain joins TRBV7-6 to TRBJ2-1; D is undetermined. Trimming removed 4 bases from V and 8 bases from J, with 12 bases in between. The CDR3 sequence is 13 residues long. CDR1 is SGHVS and CDR2 is FNYEAQ in the germline V gene. This CDR3 is CASSSPQDDEQFF. CDR3 DNA sequence: TGTGCCAGCAGCTCCCCCCAGGACGATGAGCAGTTCTTC.

A remark on this clonotype: One end of the junction is discordant with germline, which a read error may explain. The chain is built from TRBV6-2 or TRBV6-3 and TRBJ2-5, with 8 positions matching TRBD2. This CDR3 comprises 15 residues. From germline, CDR1 is MNHEY and CDR2 SVGEGT. In DNA form, the CDR3 reads TGTGCCAACAGTTACGTGCGGGGGGCCCAAGAGACCCAGTACTTC. This sequence encodes CANSYVRGAQETQYF.

Only a few counts were recorded for this clonotype. This chain links TRBV10-3 with TRBJ2-1, with 8 bases lining up with TRBD1. The CDR3 spans 13 residues. The junction had 0 bases not matched to a gene; V was cut back by 1 base and J by 7 bases. CDR1 ENHRY and CDR2 SYGVKD come from the germline V gene. CDR3 in DNA: TGTGCCATCAGTGAGTGGGACAGGAATGAGCAGTTCTTC. Its translation is CAISEWDRNEQFF.

This clonotype showed up just a few times. The genes are TRBV2 and TRBJ2-7; no clear D gene. This CDR3 is built from 12 residues. V gave up 7 bases and J gave up 0 bases, with 7 bases separating them. Looked up from germline, CDR1 is SNHLY and CDR2 is FYNNEI. CDR3 loop: CASMASSYEQYF. Written as DNA, the CDR3 is TGTGCCAGCATGGCTTCCTCCTACGAGCAGTACTTC.

This clonotype was recorded at least ten times. The gene calls are TRBV7-6 and TRBJ1-5; D remains unclear. V was shortened by 2 bases and J by 1 base, with 3 bases between the two germline ends. The CDR3 consists of 13 residues. Germline CDR1 is SGHVS and CDR2 is FNYEAQ. The CDR3 protein is CASSLLSNQPQHF. DNA of the CDR3: TGTGCCAGCAGCTTATTAAGCAATCAGCCCCAGCATTTT.

This clonotype occurred a few times. The chain uses TRBV6-5 and TRBJ2-7; no reliable D call. The CDR3 is 14 amino acids. The germline V and J ends were trimmed by 0 bases and 1 base, with 7 bases remaining between them. The V gene's germline CDR1 is MNHEY and CDR2 SVGAGI. The CDR3 protein is CASSYSSSSYEQYF. The CDR3 region has the DNA TGTGCCAGCAGTTACTCGTCAAGTTCCTACGAGCAGTACTTC.

This chain uses TRBV7-4 with TRBJ2-1, with D tentatively TRBD1 (5 bases). V dropped 3 bases and J dropped 14 bases, with 14 bases sitting between them. This CDR3 has 12 residues. Germline values: CDR1 SGHVT, CDR2 SQSDAQ. In DNA form, the CDR3 reads TGTGCCAGCAGCTTGGGGCGGACCAGGAAGTTCTTC. The encoded protein is CASSLGRTRKFF.

On this clonotype: Possible read error: a much larger clone is one base away. The chain uses TRBV7-8 and TRBJ2-3; TRBD2 matches 7 bases. This CDR3 is built from 13 residues. Germline V gene data show CDR1 as SGHVS and CDR2 as FQNEAQ. The CDR3 bases are TGTGCCAGCATCCAGCGGGGCACAGATACGCAGTGTTTT. Its protein product is CASIQRGTDTQCF.